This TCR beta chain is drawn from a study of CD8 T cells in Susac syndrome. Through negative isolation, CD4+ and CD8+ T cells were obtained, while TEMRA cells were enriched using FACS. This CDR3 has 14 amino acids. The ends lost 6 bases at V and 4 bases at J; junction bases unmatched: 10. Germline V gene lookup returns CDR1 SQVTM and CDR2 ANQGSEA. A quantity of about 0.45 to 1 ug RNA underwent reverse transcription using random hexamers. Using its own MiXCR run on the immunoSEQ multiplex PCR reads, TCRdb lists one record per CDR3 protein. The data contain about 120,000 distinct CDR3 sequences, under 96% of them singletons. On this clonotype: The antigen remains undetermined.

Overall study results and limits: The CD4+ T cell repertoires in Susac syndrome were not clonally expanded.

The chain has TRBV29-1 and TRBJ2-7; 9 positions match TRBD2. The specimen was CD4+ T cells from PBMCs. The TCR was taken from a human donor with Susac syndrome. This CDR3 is CSVAQFSGSYEQYF. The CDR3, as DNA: TGCAGCGTGGCCCAGTTTAGCGGGAGTTACGAGCAGTACTTC.